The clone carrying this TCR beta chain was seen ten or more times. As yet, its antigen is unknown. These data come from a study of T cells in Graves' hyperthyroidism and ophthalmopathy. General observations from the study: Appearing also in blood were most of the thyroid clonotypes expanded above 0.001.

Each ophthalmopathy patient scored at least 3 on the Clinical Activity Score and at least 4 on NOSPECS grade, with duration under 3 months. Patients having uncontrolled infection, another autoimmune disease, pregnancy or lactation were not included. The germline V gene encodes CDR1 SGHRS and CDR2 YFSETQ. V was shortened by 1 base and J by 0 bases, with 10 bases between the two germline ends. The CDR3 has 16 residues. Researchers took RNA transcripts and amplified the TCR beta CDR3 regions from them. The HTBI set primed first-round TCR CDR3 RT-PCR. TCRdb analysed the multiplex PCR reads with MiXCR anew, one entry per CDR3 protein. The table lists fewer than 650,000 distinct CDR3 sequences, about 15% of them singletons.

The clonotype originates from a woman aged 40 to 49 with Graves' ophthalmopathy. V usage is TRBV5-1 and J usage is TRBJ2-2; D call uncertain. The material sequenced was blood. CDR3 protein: CASSLWSTANTGELFF. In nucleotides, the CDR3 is TGCGCCAGCAGCTTGTGGAGTACCGCGAACACCGGGGAGCTGTTTTTT. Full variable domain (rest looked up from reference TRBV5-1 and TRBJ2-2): KAGVTQTPRYLIKTRGQQVTLSCSPISGHRSVSWYQQTPGQGLQFLFEYFSETQRNKGNFPGRFSGRQFSNSRSEMNVSTLELGDSALYLCASSLWSTANTGELFFGEGSRLTVL.